A selection of T cell receptor beta chains follows, all from one sample in a study of T cells in Graves' hyperthyroidism and ophthalmopathy. TCRdb passed the multiplex PCR reads through MiXCR, listing each CDR3 protein once. The table lists approximately 360,000 distinct CDR3 sequences, 25% of them singletons. Sequencing input: blood. The receptors here all came from a man between 45 and 60 years old with Graves' hyperthyroidism. The CDR3 runs from the conserved cysteine through the conserved F or W. Each record gives: V gene, D gene, clone size, J gene, CDR3 length, CDR3 protein, CDR3 DNA. A D gene is named only where the DNA matches it firmly. Part of the rows lack a size; the others show once, few, many or a class for expanded clones.

V gene: TRBV28; D gene: -; clone size: many; J gene: TRBJ2-7; CDR3 length: 17; CDR3 protein: CASSPYPPGGQGYEQYF; CDR3 DNA: TGTGCCAGCAGTCCATACCCCCCTGGCGGGCAGGGGTACGAGCAGTACTTC
V gene: TRBV19; D gene: -; clone size: -; J gene: TRBJ2-1; CDR3 length: 18; CDR3 protein: CASMVSSRRAVSYNEQFF; CDR3 DNA: TGTGCCAGTATGGTCAGCTCGAGGCGGGCCGTCTCCTACAATGAGCAGTTCTTC
V gene: TRBV6-2/TRBV6-3; D gene: TRBD1; clone size: few; J gene: TRBJ1-5; CDR3 length: 13; CDR3 protein: CAARQGVNQPQHF; CDR3 DNA: TGTGCCGCCCGACAGGGGGTCAATCAGCCCCAGCATTTT
V gene: TRBV29-1; D gene: -; clone size: -; J gene: TRBJ2-3; CDR3 length: 12; CDR3 protein: CSVEGNTDTQYF; CDR3 DNA: TGCAGCGTTGAGGGTAATACAGATACGCAGTATTTT
V gene: TRBV5-1; D gene: -; clone size: few; J gene: TRBJ1-1; CDR3 length: 15; CDR3 protein: CASSLAAGINTEAFF; CDR3 DNA: TGCGCCAGCAGCTTGGCGGCAGGAATTAACACTGAAGCTTTCTTT
V gene: TRBV7-9; D gene: TRBD1; clone size: -; J gene: TRBJ1-2; CDR3 length: 15; CDR3 protein: CANSLETGGLYGYTF; CDR3 DNA: TGTGCCAACAGCTTAGAGACAGGGGGGCTCTATGGCTACACCTTC
V gene: TRBV6-1; D gene: -; clone size: -; J gene: TRBJ1-1; CDR3 length: 14; CDR3 protein: CASTWGGMNTEAFF; CDR3 DNA: TGTGCCAGTACCTGGGGGGGGATGAACACTGAAGCTTTCTTT
V gene: TRBV27; D gene: TRBD2; clone size: few; J gene: TRBJ2-7; CDR3 length: 14; CDR3 protein: CASSFVAGGNEQYF; CDR3 DNA: TGTGCCAGCAGTTTCGTAGCGGGAGGGAACGAGCAGTACTTC
V gene: TRBV30; D gene: TRBD1; clone size: -; J gene: TRBJ1-1; CDR3 length: 14; CDR3 protein: CACSEPQGGTEAFF; CDR3 DNA: TGTGCCTGTTCAGAACCGCAGGGGGGGACTGAAGCTTTCTTT
V gene: TRBV6-5; D gene: -; clone size: few; J gene: TRBJ1-2; CDR3 length: 15; CDR3 protein: CASSSRGSTLYGYTF; CDR3 DNA: TGTGCCAGCAGTTCCCGTGGCAGCACCCTCTATGGCTACACCTTC
V gene: TRBV4-2; D gene: TRBD2; clone size: -; J gene: TRBJ2-3; CDR3 length: 14; CDR3 protein: CASRLAGETDTQYF; CDR3 DNA: TGTGCCAGCAGACTAGCGGGAGAAACAGATACGCAGTATTTT